This TCR beta chain was found in a study of blood T cell repertoires in COVID-19. Clones were sequenced by immunoSEQ multiplex PCR, and TCRdb holds only the in-frame ones, with some missing. The data show roughly 280,000 clones, around 91% seen once. Trimming removed 6 bases at V and 8 bases at J, with 13 bases between. CDR3 length: 13 amino acids. Germline V gives CDR1 SNHLY, CDR2 FYNNEI. Cohort assignment relied on participant-reported clinical history. Donors in Cohort 3 who had recovered were those with two negative PCRs, healthcare professional clearance, or resolution of their symptoms. The specimen was PBMCs or T cells enriched from blood (not recorded which). The chain uses TRBV2 and TRBJ2-2; a possible D gene is TRBD2 (5 bases). This sequence originates from a woman aged 18-29 years who had recovered from COVID-19. The CDR3 region is CASSVTRDGELFF. DNA of the CDR3: TGTGCCAGCAGCGTGACGAGGGATGGGGAGCTGTTTTTT.